This TCR beta chain originates from a study of control samples from healthy donors and cancer patients. Data came from immunoSEQ multiplex PCR; TCRdb stores just in-frame clones and leaves some out. The sample includes 150,000 or so clones, 88% of them seen just once. Germline assignment: CDR1 SGHTA and CDR2 FQGNSA. CDR3 length: 16 residues. V was clipped by 3 bases and J by 5 bases; unmatched bases: 10. The chain has TRBV7-2 and TRBJ2-5; 9 bases are a match to TRBD1. The sample comprised blood. The sequence was collected from a man younger than 30 in good health. CDR3 nucleotides: TGTGCCAGCAGCTTGGGACAGGGCCCCTTTGGGGAGACCCAGTACTTC. Its translation is CASSLGQGPFGETQYF.